Shown below are 17 T cell receptor beta chains from a single sample sequenced in a study of T cells after yellow fever vaccination. One entry per CDR3 protein, called by TCRdb with MiXCR from the 5' RACE reads. The sample lists around 300,000 distinct CDR3 sequences; around 4.4% were seen once. The source material was PBMCs, sampled 15 days after the yellow fever booster vaccination. These receptor sequences come from a man between 18 and 29 years old who received the YFV17D yellow fever vaccine.

The chain uses TRBV27 and TRBJ2-2; possible D gene TRBD1, 6 bases. The CDR3 is made up of 14 amino acids. CDR1 and CDR2 from the germline V gene are MNHEY and SMNVEV (reference sequence). With 2 bases removed from V and 3 bases from J, the gap between germline ends came to 7 bases. This chain's CDR3 is CASSLRTDTGELFF. The CDR3 coding sequence is TGTGCCAGCAGTTTAAGGACAGACACCGGGGAGCTGTTTTTT.

This clonotype was counted many times. V is TRBV6-6 and J is TRBJ1-1; D unresolved. CDR1 MNHNY and CDR2 SVGAGI come from the germline V gene (reference sequence). The CDR3 length is 12 residues. Trimming pared 6 bases from V and 1 base from J, leaving 6 bases between. The CDR3 protein is CASRESNTEAFF. The CDR3 DNA reads TGTGCCAGCAGGGAGTCGAACACTGAAGCTTTCTTT.

This clonotype was detected only a few times. V and J are TRBV10-3 and TRBJ1-2; TRBD1 matches at 8 bases. The CDR3 consists of 15 residues. The V gene's germline CDR1 is ENHRY and CDR2 SYGVKD. V gave up 5 bases and J gave up 0 bases; unmatched junction bases: 5. In DNA, the CDR3 is TGTGCCATCAGTCGGACAGGGATGTCTAACTATGGCTACACCTTC. Protein: CAISRTGMSNYGYTF.

This clonotype was detected a few times. The chain is built from TRBV12-3 or TRBV12-4 and TRBJ1-2; perhaps TRBD1 as D (6 bases). There are 14 residues in the CDR3. The ends were cut back, 5 bases at V and 8 bases at J, with 18 bases in the middle. CDR3 sequence (DNA): TGTGCCAGCAGTCAGCGACAGCTCCAGGGGGGCTACACCTTC. Its translation: CASSQRQLQGGYTF.

This clonotype was counted at least ten times. J is TRBJ2-1 and V is TRBV10-3, with 13 bases fitting TRBD2. Germline V gene sequence: CDR1 ENHRY, CDR2 SYGVKD. The CDR3 is 13 amino acids. J gave up 7 bases and V 6 bases, and 0 bases lay outside the gene matches. CDR3 nucleotides: TGTGCCATCAGACTAGCGGGGGGGAATGAGCAGTTCTTC. Encoded protein: CAIRLAGGNEQFF.

This clonotype was found many times. The V call is TRBV6-2 or TRBV6-3, the J call TRBJ1-1; D not certain. Trimming took off 7 bases at V and 6 bases at J, with 18 bases between the two ends. This CDR3 contains 14 residues. Germline V CDR1 and CDR2: MNHEY, SVGEGT. This CDR3 is CASTSGREWAEAFF. Here the CDR3 DNA reads TGTGCCAGCACTTCGGGCCGCGAATGGGCTGAAGCTTTCTTT.

This clonotype was observed at least ten times. The gene calls are TRBV11-2 and TRBJ2-5, with D possibly being TRBD1 or TRBD2 (6 bases each). CDR3 length: 15 amino acids. From germline, CDR1 is SGHAT and CDR2 FQNNGV. The germline V and J ends were trimmed by 5 bases and 5 bases, with 18 bases remaining between them. The CDR3: CASSPGNGGGETQYF. The CDR3 DNA sequence: TGTGCCAGCAGCCCCGGAAACGGGGGCGGGGAGACCCAGTACTTC.

This clonotype was counted many times. The chain is built from TRBV7-9 and TRBJ1-3, with D uncertain. This CDR3 is built from 15 residues. The germline gives CDR1 SEHNR, CDR2 FQNEAQ (reference sequence). The V and J ends lost 5 bases and 4 bases respectively, with 15 bases between them. The CDR3 coding sequence is TGTGCCAGCAGCGCCCGGGGAGGGAGAGGAAACACCATATATTTT. Protein product: CASSARGGRGNTIYF.

This clonotype turned up a few times. The chain's CDR3 is CASSYPSRGLTSTDTQYF. CDR3 coding DNA: TGTGCCAGCAGCTACCCGTCCCGGGGCCTTACTAGCACAGATACGCAGTATTTT. The chain employs TRBV28 and TRBJ2-3; D is tentatively TRBD1 or TRBD2 (5 bases each). The ends were cut back, 6 bases at V and 0 bases at J, with 22 bases in the middle. Germline assignment: CDR1 MDHEN and CDR2 SYDVKM. The CDR3 runs to 18 residues.

The chain carries TRBV20-1 and TRBJ2-1; TRBD1 agrees at 8 bases. The CDR3 sequence is 15 residues long. Per the germline V gene, CDR1 is DFQATT and CDR2 is SNEGSKA (reference sequence). Losses at the gene ends were 0 bases for V and 7 bases for J; bases not matched to a gene: 8. The DNA of the CDR3 is TGCAGTGCTAGAGAGAGGCAGGGGGCGGGTAATGAGCAGTTCTTC. Translating gives CSARERQGAGNEQFF.

The genes are TRBV19 and TRBJ1-2; D not resolved. The CDR3 runs 14 residues. Germline loops: CDR1 LNHDA, CDR2 SQIVND (reference sequence). Trimming shortened V by 7 bases and J by 0 bases, and 12 bases separated the two germline ends. CDR3 sequence reads: CASTQGRANYGYTF. The CDR3 DNA reads as TGTGCCAGTACCCAAGGGAGAGCTAACTATGGCTACACCTTC.

In the case of this clonotype: A read error may be the cause here, since a much bigger clone is one base away. The gene calls are TRBV12-3 or TRBV12-4 and TRBJ2-5; TRBD2 is a possible D gene (7 bases). CDR3 length equals 14 residues. The CDR3 loop reads CSSTMDSGVGTQYF. The CDR3 DNA follows: TGTTCCAGCACCATGGACAGCGGGGTTGGGACCCAGTACTTC.

In this sample, this clonotype turned up a few times. V usage is TRBV14 and J usage is TRBJ1-1, with TRBD1 matching 8 bases. The CDR3 length is 15 residues. Unmatched junction bases numbered 8, after V lost 3 bases and J lost 5 bases. Germline CDR1 is SGHDN and CDR2 is FVKESK. CDR3 sequence: CASSHLPGGITEAFF. CDR3 coding DNA: TGTGCCAGCAGCCATCTCCCAGGGGGCATTACTGAAGCTTTCTTT. Full variable domain (rest looked up from reference TRBV14 and TRBJ1-1): EAGVTQFPSHSVIEKGQTVTLRCDPISGHDNLYWYRRVMGKEIKFLLHFVKESKQDESGMPNNRFLAERTGGTYSTLKVQPAELEDSGVYFCASSHLPGGITEAFFGQGTRLTVV.

The gene calls are TRBV7-9 and TRBJ2-3; TRBD2 is a possible D gene (6 bases). Germline-derived CDR1 and CDR2 are SEHNR and FQNEAQ (reference sequence). The V gene lost 5 bases and the J gene lost 2 bases, with 14 bases spanning the gap. This CDR3 spans 15 amino acids. CDR3 sequence: CASSTDSGLTDTQYF. CDR3 in DNA: TGTGCCAGCAGCACAGATAGCGGACTCACAGATACGCAGTATTTT.

There are a few counts of this clonotype. This sequence joins TRBV7-9 and TRBJ1-2; the D gene is possibly TRBD1 (5 bases). The CDR3 loop spans 14 amino acids. V gave up 7 bases and J gave up 8 bases, with 20 bases separating them. Per the germline V gene, CDR1 is SEHNR and CDR2 is FQNEAQ (reference sequence). CDR3 DNA sequence: TGTGCCAGCACCACGGCCAGGGAGTTGGGAGGCTACACCTTC. As protein: CASTTARELGGYTF.

V is TRBV5-5 and J is TRBJ1-2; possibly TRBD1 for D (5 bases). V dropped 0 bases and J dropped 8 bases, with 14 bases sitting between them. The CDR3 runs to 14 residues. Germline CDR1 reads SGHKS; CDR2 reads YYEKEE (reference sequence). The CDR3 protein is CASSLGGDSRGYTF. CDR3 in DNA: TGTGCCAGCAGCTTGGGCGGGGACTCCAGGGGCTACACCTTC. Full variable domain (rest looked up from reference TRBV5-5 and TRBJ1-2): DAGVTQSPTHLIKTRGQQVTLRCSPISGHKSVSWYQQVLGQGPQFIFQYYEKEERGRGNFPDRFSARQFPNYSSELNVNALLLGDSALYLCASSLGGDSRGYTFGSGTRLTVV.

V usage is TRBV6-5 and J usage is TRBJ2-4; 8 bases are a match to TRBD2. The CDR3 length is 17 residues. The V segment lost 5 bases and the J segment 1 base; nucleotides outside the gene matches: 10. CDR1 is MNHEY, CDR2 SVGAGI, per germline. The CDR3 sequence is CASSRNGGAGAKNIQYF. The DNA of the CDR3 is TGTGCCAGCAGTCGGAACGGGGGGGCCGGGGCCAAAAACATTCAGTACTTC.